This T cell receptor beta chain was obtained from a study of shared clonotypes between healthy human individuals. Study information: CD4 naive cells filled three plates per donor, CD4 memory three, CD8 naive two and CD8 memory one. Study-wide results and limits: Represented genetic and exposure-history diversity was restricted by having few donors. Memory subsets had estimated richness that was generally smaller than that of naive subsets. It was expected that sequencing depth would affect clonotype sharing among donors.

Of note for this clone: Its antigen is unknown.

Using immunoSEQ multiplex PCR, the repertoire was profiled, and TCRdb retains in-frame clones only, with some absent. The sample shows hundreds of thousands of clones, more than 70% of them seen only once. The TCR was taken from a woman in her 30s in good health. Source material: memory CD4+ T cells sorted from blood. Subset noted: CD45RA-negative fraction.

Here the CDR3 DNA reads TGTGCCAGCAGCGTTTCACAGGGTGGGTCCGATACGCAGTATTTT. Protein: CASSVSQGGSDTQYF. The gene calls are TRBV9 and TRBJ2-3, with D possibly being TRBD1 (6 bases). The CDR3 is made up of 15 amino acids. V was cut by 2 bases and J by 6 bases, with 16 bases left in between. Per germline, CDR1 SGDLS and CDR2 YYNGEE. Looking up the rest from reference TRBV9 and TRBJ2-3 gives the full variable domain: DSGVTQTPKHLITATGQRVTLRCSPRSGDLSVYWYQQSLDQGLQFLIQYYNGEERAKGNILERFSAQQFPDLHSELNLSSLELGDSALYFCASSVSQGGSDTQYFGPGTRLTVL.